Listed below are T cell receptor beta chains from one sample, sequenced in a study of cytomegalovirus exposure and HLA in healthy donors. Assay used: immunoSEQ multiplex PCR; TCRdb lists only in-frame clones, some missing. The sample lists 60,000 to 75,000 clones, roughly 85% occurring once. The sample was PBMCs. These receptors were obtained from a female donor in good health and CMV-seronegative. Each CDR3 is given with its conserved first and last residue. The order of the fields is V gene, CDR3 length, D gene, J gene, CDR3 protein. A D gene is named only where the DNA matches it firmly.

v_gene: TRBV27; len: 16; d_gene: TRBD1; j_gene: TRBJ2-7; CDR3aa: CASRPGTGGISYEQYF
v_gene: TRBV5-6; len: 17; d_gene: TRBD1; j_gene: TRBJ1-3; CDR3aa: CASSLNRGTYSGNTIYF
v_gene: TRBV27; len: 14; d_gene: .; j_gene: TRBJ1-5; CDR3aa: CASQRGGSNQPQHF
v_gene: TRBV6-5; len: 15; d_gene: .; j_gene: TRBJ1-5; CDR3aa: CASSSTGFSNQPQHF
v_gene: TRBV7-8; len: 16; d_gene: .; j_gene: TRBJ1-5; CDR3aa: CASSLVEGVGNQPQHF
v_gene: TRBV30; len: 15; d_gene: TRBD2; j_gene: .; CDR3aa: CAWSRGTSLSYEQYF
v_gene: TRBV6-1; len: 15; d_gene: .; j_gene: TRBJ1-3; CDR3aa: CASRGGVRSGNTIYF
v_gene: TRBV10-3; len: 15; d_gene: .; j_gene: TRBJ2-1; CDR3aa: CAISAMEGPYNEQFF
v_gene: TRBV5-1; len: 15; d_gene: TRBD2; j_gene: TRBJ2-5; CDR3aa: CASSPGLAGGETQYF
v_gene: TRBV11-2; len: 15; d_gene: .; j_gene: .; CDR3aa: CASSLLERPTYEQYF
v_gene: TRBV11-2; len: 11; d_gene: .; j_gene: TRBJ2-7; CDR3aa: CASSSSYEQYF
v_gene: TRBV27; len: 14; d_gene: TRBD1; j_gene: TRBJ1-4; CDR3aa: CASSLRQGSEKLFF
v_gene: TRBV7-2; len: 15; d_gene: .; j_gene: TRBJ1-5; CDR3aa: CASSLVKGGNQPQHF
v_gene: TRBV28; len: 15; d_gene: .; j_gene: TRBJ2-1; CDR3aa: CASSRPGVAYNEQFF